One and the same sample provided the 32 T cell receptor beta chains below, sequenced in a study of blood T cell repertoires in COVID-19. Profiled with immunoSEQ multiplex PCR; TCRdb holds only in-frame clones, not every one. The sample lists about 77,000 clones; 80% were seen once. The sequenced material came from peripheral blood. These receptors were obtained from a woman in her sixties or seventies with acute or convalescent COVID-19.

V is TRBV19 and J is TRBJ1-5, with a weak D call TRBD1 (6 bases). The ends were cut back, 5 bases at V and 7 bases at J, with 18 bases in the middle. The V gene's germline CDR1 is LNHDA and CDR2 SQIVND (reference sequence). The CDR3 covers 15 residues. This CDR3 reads CASSQGWGPWQPQHF. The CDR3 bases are TGTGCCAGTAGTCAGGGGTGGGGGCCGTGGCAGCCCCAGCATTTT.

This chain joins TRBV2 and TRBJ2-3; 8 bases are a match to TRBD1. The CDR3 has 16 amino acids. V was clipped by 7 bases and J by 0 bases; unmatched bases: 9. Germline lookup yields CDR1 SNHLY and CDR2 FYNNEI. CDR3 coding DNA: TGTGCCAGCAACTTGGACAGGGACGGGAGCACAGATACGCAGTATTTT. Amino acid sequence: CASNLDRDGSTDTQYF.

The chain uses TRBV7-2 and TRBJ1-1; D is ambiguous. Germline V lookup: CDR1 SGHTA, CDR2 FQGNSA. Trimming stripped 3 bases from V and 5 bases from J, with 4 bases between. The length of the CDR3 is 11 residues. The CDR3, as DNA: TGTGCCAGCAGCTTTCGGACTGAAGCTTTCTTT. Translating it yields CASSFRTEAFF.

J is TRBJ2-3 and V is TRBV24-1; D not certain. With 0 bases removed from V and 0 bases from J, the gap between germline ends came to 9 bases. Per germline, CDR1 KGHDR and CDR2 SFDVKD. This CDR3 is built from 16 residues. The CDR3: CATSDLGATSTDTQYF. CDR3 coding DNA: TGTGCCACCAGTGATTTGGGCGCGACTAGCACAGATACGCAGTATTTT.

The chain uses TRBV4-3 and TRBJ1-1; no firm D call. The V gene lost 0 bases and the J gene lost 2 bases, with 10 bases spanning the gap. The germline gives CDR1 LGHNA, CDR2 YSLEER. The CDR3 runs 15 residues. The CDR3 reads CASSQEPSFNTEAFF. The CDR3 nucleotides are TGCGCCAGCAGCCAAGAACCGAGTTTTAACACTGAAGCTTTCTTT.

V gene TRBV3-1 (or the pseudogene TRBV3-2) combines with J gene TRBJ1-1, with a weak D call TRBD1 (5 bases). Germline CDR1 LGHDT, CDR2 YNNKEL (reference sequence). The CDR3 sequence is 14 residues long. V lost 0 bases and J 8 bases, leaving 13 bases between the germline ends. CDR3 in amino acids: CASSQELGGREAFF. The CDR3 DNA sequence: TGTGCCAGCAGCCAAGAATTGGGGGGGAGGGAAGCTTTCTTT.

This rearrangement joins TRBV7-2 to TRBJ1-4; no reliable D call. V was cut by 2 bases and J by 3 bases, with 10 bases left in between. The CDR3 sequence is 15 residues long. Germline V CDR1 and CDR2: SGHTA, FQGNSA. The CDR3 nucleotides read TGTGCCAGCAGCTTAACTGGGCTGGCTAATGAAAAACTGTTTTTT. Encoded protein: CASSLTGLANEKLFF.

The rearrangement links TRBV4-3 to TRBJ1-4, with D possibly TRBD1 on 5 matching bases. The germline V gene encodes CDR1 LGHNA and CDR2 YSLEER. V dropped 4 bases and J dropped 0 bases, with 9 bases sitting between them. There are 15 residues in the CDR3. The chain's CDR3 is CASSPGGSTNEKLFF. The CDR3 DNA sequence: TGCGCCAGCAGCCCGGGGGGATCAACTAATGAAAAACTGTTTTTT.

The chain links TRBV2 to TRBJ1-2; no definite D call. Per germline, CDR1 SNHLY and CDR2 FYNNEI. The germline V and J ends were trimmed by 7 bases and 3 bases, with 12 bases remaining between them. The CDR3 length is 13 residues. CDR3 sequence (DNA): TGTGCCAGCACCCGGCGGCTAGACTATGGCTACACCTTC. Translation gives CASTRRLDYGYTF.

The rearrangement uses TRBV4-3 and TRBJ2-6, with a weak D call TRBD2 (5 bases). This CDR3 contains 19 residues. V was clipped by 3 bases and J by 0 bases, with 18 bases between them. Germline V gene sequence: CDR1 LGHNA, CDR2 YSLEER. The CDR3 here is CASSQKISGAASGANVLTF. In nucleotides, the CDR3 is TGCGCCAGCAGCCAGAAAATCAGCGGTGCAGCCTCTGGGGCCAACGTCCTGACTTTC.

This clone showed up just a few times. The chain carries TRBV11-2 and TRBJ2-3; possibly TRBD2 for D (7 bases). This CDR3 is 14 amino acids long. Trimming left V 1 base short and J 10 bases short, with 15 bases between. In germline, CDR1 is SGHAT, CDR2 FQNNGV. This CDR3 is CASSLAGGRKAQYF. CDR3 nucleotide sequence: TGTGCCAGCAGCTTAGCGGGGGGCCGGAAGGCGCAGTATTTT.

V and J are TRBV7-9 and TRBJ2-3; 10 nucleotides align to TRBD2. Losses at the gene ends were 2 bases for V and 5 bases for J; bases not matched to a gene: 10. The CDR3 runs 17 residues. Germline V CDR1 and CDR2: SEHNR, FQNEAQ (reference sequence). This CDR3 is CASSLFLTSGLEDTQYF. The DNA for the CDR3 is TGTGCCAGCAGCTTATTCTTGACTAGCGGGTTGGAAGATACGCAGTATTTT.

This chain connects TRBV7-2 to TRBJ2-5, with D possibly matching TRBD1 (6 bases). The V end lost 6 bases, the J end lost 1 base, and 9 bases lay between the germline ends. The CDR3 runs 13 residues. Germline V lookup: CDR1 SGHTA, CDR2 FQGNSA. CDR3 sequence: CASRADSQETQYF. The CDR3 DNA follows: TGTGCCAGCAGGGCGGACAGCCAAGAGACCCAGTACTTC.

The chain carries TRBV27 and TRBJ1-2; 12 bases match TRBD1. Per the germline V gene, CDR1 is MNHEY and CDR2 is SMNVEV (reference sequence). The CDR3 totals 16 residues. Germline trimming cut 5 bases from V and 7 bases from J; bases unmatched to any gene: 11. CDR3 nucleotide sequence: TGTGCCAGCAGTCCCGAGCCGGGACAGGGGGCTCTTGGCTACACCTTC. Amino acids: CASSPEPGQGALGYTF.

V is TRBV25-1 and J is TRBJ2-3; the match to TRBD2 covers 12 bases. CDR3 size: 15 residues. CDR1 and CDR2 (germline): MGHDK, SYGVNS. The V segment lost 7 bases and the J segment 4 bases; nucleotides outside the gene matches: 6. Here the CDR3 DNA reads TGTGCCAGCACCCCGCTAGCGGGGGGGGCAGATACGCAGTATTTT. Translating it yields CASTPLAGGADTQYF.

CDR3 amino acids: CASSISDGTEAFF. CDR3 in DNA: TGCGCCAGCAGCATCAGCGATGGGACTGAAGCTTTCTTT. The genes are TRBV4-1 and TRBJ1-1; D not resolved. Trimming pared 5 bases from V and 5 bases from J, leaving 12 bases between. CDR3 size: 13 residues. Germline V lookup: CDR1 MGHRA, CDR2 YSYEKL.

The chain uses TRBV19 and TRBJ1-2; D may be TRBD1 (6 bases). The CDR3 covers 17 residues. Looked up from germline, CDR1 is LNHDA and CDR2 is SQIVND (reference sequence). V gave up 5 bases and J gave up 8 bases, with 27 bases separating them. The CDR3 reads CASSEQGGPEEIRGYTF. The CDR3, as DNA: TGTGCCAGTAGTGAACAGGGTGGACCCGAGGAAATACGCGGCTACACCTTC.

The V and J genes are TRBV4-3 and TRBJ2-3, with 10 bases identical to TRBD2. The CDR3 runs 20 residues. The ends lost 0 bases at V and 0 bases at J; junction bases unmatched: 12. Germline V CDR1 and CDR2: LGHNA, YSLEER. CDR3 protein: CASSQDPAGLAGASTDTQYF. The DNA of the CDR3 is TGCGCCAGCAGCCAAGATCCCGCGGGGCTAGCGGGGGCCAGCACAGATACGCAGTATTTT.

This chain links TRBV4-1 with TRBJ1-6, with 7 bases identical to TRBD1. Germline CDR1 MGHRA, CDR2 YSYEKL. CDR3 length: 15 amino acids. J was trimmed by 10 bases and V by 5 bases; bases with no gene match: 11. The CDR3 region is CASSARDSGLSPLHF. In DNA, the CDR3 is TGCGCCAGCAGCGCCCGGGACAGCGGGTTATCACCCCTCCACTTT.

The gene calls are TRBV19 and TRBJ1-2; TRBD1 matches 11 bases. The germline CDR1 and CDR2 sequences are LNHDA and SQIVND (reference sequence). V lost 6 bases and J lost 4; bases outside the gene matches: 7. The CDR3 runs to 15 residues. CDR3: CASRDRGQGGYGYTF. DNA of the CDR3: TGTGCCAGTAGGGACAGGGGGCAAGGTGGCTATGGCTACACCTTC.

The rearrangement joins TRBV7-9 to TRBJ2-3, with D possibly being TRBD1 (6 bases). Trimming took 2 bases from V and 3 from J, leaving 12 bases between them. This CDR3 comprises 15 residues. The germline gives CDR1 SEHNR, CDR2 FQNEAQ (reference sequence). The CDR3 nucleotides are TGTGCCAGCAGCTTAACTGGGGGCGCGACAGATACGCAGTATTTT. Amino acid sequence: CASSLTGGATDTQYF.

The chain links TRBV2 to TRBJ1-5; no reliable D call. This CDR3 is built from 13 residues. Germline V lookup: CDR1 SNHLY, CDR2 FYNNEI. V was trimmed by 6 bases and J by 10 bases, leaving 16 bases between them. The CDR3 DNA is TGTGCCAGCAGAGTCACACCTCAAAAACCCCAGCATTTT. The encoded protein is CASRVTPQKPQHF.

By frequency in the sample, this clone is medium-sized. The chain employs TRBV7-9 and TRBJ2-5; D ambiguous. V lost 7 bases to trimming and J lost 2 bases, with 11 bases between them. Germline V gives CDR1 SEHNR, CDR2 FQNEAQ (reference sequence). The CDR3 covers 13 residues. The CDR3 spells CASIAAGQETQYF. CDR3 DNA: TGTGCCAGCATCGCCGCAGGACAAGAGACCCAGTACTTC.

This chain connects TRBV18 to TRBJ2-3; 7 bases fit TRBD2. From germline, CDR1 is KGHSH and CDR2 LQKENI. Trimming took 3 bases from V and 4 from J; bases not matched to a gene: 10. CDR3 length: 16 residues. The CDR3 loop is CASSPRVSGAADTQYF. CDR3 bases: TGTGCCAGCTCACCTCGTGTCAGCGGGGCGGCAGATACGCAGTATTTT.

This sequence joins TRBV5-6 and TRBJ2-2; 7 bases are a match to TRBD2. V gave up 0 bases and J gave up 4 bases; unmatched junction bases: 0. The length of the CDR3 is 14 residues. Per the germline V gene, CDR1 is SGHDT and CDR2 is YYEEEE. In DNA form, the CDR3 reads TGTGCCAGCAGCTTGGGACTAGCCACCGGGGAGCTGTTTTTT. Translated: CASSLGLATGELFF.

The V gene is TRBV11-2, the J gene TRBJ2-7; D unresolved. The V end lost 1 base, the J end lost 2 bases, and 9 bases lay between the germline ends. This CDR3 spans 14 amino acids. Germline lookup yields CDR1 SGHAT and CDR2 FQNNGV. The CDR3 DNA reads TGTGCCAGCAGCTTAGTCTTCAGAACCTACGAGCAGTACTTC. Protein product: CASSLVFRTYEQYF.

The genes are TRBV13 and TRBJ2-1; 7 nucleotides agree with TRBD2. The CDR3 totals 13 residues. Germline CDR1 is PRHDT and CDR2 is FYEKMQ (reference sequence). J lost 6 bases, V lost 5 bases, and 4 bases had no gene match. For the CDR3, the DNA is TGTGCCAGCAGCGCCCCGGGGGGCAATGAGCAGTTCTTC. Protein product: CASSAPGGNEQFF.

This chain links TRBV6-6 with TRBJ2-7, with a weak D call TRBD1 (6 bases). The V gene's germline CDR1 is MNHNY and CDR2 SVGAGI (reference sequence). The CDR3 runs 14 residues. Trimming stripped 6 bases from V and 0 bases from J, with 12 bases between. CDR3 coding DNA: TGTGCCAGCAGCCTTGGACAGTTCTCCTACGAGCAGTACTTC. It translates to CASSLGQFSYEQYF.

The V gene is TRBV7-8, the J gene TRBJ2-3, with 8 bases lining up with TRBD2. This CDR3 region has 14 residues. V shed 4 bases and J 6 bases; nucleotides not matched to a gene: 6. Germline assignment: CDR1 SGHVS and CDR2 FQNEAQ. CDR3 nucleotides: TGTGCCAGCAGCTCACGGGGGGGCCGCGATACGCAGTATTTT. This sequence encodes CASSSRGGRDTQYF.

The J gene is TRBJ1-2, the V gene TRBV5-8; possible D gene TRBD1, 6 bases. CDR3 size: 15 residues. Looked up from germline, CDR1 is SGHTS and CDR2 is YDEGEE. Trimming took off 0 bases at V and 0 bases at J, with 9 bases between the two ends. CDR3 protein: CASSLVGQSNYGYTF. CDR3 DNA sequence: TGTGCCAGCAGCTTGGTGGGACAATCTAACTATGGCTACACCTTC.

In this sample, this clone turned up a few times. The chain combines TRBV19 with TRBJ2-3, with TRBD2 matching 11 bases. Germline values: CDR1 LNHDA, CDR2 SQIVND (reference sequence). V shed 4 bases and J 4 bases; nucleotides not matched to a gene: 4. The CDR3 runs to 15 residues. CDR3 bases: TGTGCCAGTAGTAGTAGCGGGGGGGCGGCAGATACGCAGTATTTT. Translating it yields CASSSSGGAADTQYF.

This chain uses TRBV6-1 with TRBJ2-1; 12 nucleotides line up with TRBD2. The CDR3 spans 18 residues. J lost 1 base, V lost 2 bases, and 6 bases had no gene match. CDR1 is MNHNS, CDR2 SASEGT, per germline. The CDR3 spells CASSEFASGGVSYNEQFF. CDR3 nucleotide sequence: TGTGCCAGCAGTGAATTCGCTAGCGGGGGGGTTTCCTACAATGAGCAGTTCTTC.